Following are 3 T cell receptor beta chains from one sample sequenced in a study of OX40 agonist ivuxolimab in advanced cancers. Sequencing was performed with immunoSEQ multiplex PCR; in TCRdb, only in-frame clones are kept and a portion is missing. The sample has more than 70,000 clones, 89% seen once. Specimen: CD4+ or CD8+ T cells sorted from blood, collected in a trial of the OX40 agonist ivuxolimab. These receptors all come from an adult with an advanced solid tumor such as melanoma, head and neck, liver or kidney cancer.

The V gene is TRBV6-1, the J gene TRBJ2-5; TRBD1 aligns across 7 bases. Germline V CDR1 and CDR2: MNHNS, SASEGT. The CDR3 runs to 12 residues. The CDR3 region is CGSRGLEETQYF. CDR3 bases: TGTGGCTCAAGGGGGCTAGAAGAGACCCAGTACTTC.

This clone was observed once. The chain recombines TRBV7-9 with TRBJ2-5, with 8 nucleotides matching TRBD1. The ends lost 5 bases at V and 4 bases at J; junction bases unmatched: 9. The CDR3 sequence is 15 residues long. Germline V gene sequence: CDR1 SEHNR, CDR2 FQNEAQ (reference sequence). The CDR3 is CASSPFRTGRETQYF. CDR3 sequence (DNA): TGTGCCAGCAGCCCCTTTAGGACAGGGCGAGAGACCCAGTACTTC.

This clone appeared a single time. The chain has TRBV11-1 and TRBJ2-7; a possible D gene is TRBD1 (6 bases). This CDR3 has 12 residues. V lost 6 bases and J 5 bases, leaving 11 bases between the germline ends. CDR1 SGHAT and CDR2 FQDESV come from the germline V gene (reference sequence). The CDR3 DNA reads TGTGCCAGCAGTCCTAACAGGGACGAGCAGTACTTC. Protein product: CASSPNRDEQYF.